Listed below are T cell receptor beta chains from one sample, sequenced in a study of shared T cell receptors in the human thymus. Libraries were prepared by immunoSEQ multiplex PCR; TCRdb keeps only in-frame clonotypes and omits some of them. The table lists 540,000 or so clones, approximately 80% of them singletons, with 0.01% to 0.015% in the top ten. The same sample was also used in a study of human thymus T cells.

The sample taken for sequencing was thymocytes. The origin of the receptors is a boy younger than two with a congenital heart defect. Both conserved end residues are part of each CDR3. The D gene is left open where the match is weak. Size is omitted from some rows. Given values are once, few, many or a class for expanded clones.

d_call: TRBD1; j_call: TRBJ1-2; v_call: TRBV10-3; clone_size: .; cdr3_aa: CAISEWTGVDYTF; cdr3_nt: TGTGCCATCAGTGAGTGGACAGGGGTGGACTACACCTTC
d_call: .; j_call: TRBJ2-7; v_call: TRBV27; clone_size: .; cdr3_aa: CASSLTGTHEQYF; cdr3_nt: TGTGCCAGCAGTTTAACAGGTACCCACGAGCAGTACTTC
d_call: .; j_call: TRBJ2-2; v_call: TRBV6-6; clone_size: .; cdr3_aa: CASSYVSGELFF; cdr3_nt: TGTGCCAGCAGTTACGTCTCCGGGGAGCTGTTTTTT
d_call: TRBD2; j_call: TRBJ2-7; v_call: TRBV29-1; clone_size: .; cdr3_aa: CSVGSGTSGPREQYF; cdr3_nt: TGCAGCGTCGGATCCGGGACTAGCGGCCCGAGGGAGCAGTACTTC
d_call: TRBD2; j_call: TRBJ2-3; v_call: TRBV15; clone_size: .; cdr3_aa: CATRLQSSGGRDTDTQYF; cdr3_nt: TGTGCCACCAGACTCCAATCTAGCGGAGGGAGGGACACAGATACGCAGTATTTT
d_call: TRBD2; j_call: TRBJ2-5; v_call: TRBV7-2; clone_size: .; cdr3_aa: CASSKLAGGPSQYF; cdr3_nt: TGTGCCAGCAGCAAACTAGCGGGAGGGCCGTCTCAGTACTTC
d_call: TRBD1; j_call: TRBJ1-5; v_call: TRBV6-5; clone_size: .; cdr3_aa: CASSPQGGSNQPQHF; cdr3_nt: TGTGCCAGCAGTCCACAGGGGGGTAGCAATCAGCCCCAGCATTTT
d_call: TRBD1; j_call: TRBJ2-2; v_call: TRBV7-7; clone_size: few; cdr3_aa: CATETGGSGELFF; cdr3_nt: TGTGCTACCGAGACAGGGGGCTCCGGGGAGCTGTTTTTT
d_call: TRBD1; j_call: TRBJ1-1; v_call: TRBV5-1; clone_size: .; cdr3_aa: CASRPQGVGEAFF; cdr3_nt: TGCGCCAGCAGGCCGCAGGGGGTGGGTGAAGCTTTCTTT
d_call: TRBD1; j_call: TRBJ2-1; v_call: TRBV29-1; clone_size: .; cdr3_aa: CSVAGGQGRDEQFF; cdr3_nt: TGCAGCGTTGCCGGGGGACAGGGGAGGGATGAGCAGTTCTTC
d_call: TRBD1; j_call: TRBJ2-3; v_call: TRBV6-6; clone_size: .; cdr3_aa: CASRAQGRGLTDTQYF; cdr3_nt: TGTGCCAGCCGAGCCCAGGGCAGGGGGCTAACAGATACGCAGTATTTT
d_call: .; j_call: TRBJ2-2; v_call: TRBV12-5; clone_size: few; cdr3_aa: CASGLVREGAKNFGELFF; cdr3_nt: TGTGCTAGTGGTTTGGTACGGGAGGGGGCGAAGAATTTCGGGGAGCTGTTTTTT
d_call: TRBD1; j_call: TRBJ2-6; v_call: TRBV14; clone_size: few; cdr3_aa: CASSNTRDSVSSGANVLTF; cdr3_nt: TGTGCCAGCAGCAACACCCGGGACAGTGTTTCCTCTGGGGCCAACGTCCTGACTTTC
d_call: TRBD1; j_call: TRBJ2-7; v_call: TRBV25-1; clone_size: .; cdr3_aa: CASSAPGTGGYEQYF; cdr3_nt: TGTGCCAGCAGTGCACCCGGGACAGGGGGCTACGAGCAGTACTTC
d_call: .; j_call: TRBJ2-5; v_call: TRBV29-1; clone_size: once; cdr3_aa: CSVESIQETQYF; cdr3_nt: TGCAGCGTTGAGAGCATACAAGAGACCCAGTACTTC
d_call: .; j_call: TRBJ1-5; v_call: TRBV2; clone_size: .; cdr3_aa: CASSGGLGNQPQHF; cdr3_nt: TGTGCCAGCAGTGGCGGACTAGGCAATCAGCCCCAGCATTTT
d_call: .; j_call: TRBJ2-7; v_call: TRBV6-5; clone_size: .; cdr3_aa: CASRGGGPFSYEQYF; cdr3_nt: TGTGCCAGCAGGGGGGGAGGCCCATTCTCCTACGAGCAGTACTTC
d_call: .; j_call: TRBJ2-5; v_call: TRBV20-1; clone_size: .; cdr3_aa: CSARSRETQYF; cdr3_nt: TGCAGTGCTCGTAGCAGAGAGACCCAGTACTTC
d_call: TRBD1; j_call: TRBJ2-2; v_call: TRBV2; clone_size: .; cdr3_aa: CASRLQGTNTGELFF; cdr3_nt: TGTGCCAGCAGGTTACAGGGGACGAACACCGGGGAGCTGTTTTTT
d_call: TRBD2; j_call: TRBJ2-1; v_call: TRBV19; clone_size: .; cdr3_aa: CASSIGLAGVVDEQFF; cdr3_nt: TGTGCCAGTAGTATCGGGCTAGCGGGAGTAGTGGATGAGCAGTTCTTC
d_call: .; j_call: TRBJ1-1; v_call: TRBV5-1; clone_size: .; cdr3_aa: CASSFRGRTEAFF; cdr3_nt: TGCGCCAGCAGCTTCCGGGGGAGGACTGAAGCTTTCTTT
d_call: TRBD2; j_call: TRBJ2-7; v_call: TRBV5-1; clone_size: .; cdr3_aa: CASSAAVAGGLNEQYF; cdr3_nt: TGCGCCAGCAGCGCAGCTGTAGCGGGAGGTCTGAACGAGCAGTACTTC
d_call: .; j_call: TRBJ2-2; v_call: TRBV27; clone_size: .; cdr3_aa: CASSSRGWRNTGELFF; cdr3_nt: TGTGCCAGCAGTTCACGGGGGTGGAGAAACACCGGGGAGCTGTTTTTT
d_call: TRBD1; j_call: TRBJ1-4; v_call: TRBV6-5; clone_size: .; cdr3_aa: CASSLKTGPTNEKLFF; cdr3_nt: TGTGCCAGCAGTTTGAAGACAGGGCCAACTAATGAAAAACTGTTTTTT
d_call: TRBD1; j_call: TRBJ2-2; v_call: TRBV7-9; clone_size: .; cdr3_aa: CASSLAKRDRGVTGELFF; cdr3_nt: TGTGCCAGCAGCTTAGCAAAGAGAGACAGGGGCGTCACCGGGGAGCTGTTTTTT
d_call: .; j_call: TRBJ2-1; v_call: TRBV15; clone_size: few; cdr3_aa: CATSREARKFF; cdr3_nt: TGTGCCACCAGCAGAGAGGCAAGAAAGTTCTTC